The 6 T cell receptor beta chains below come from one sample, sequenced in a study of CD8+ T cells in alopecia areata. TCR sequencing used cDNA made by reverse transcription of extracted RNA. Method: immunoSEQ multiplex PCR; TCRdb's copy keeps in-frame clones and lacks some. The profile shows about 180,000 clones, more than 60% of them singletons. Material: CD4+ T cells sorted from blood, obtained at week 0. The receptors derive from a human donor with alopecia areata.

CDR3 amino acids: CASSASPKNIQYF. CDR3 DNA: TGTGCCAGCAGCGCGAGCCCCAAAAACATTCAGTACTTC. The V gene is TRBV9, the J gene TRBJ2-4; D remains ambiguous. The CDR3 consists of 13 residues. Germline lookup yields CDR1 SGDLS and CDR2 YYNGEE. V was pared by 3 bases and J by 2 bases, with 6 bases between.

This chain connects TRBV6-5 to TRBJ2-3; no firm D call. Trimming left V 6 bases short and J 5 bases short, with 9 bases between. This CDR3 is built from 12 residues. CDR1 is MNHEY, CDR2 SVGAGI, per germline. This chain's CDR3 is CASRSPQDTQYF. As DNA, the CDR3 is TGTGCCAGCAGGTCACCTCAAGATACGCAGTATTTT.

The chain is built from TRBV30 and TRBJ1-3, with TRBD1 matching over 7 bases. Germline-derived CDR1 and CDR2 are GTSNPN and SVGIG (reference sequence). This CDR3 has 16 residues. Unmatched junction bases numbered 7, after V lost 2 bases and J lost 0 bases. The CDR3 here is CAWSQRQGPSGNTIYF. The CDR3 bases are TGTGCCTGGAGTCAAAGACAGGGACCCTCTGGAAACACCATATATTTT.

The genes are TRBV29-1 and TRBJ2-1; 12 positions match TRBD2. Unmatched junction bases numbered 10, after V lost 7 bases and J lost 9 bases. The length of the CDR3 is 14 residues. Looked up from germline, CDR1 is SQVTM and CDR2 is ANQGSEA. CDR3 in amino acids: CSGRTSGDGSEQFF. CDR3 nucleotides: TGCAGCGGCAGGACTAGCGGGGACGGGAGTGAGCAGTTCTTC.

V usage is TRBV4-2 and J usage is TRBJ1-1, with D possibly matching TRBD1 (5 bases). Germline lookup yields CDR1 LGHNA and CDR2 YNFKEQ. V lost 0 bases and J lost 6, with 14 bases in between. The CDR3 extends over 15 amino acids. The CDR3 protein is CASSQDSGSVSEAFF. The CDR3 bases are TGTGCCAGCAGCCAAGATTCAGGGTCGGTGTCTGAAGCTTTCTTT.

V and J are TRBV30 and TRBJ2-2; D possibly matches TRBD1 or TRBD2 (6 bases each). The CDR3 is 13 residues long. V was trimmed by 4 bases and J by 6 bases, leaving 12 bases between them. Per germline, CDR1 GTSNPN and CDR2 SVGIG (reference sequence). The chain's CDR3 is CAWTHRGPGELFF. CDR3 DNA: TGTGCCTGGACCCATCGGGGGCCCGGGGAGCTGTTTTTT.